These 28 T cell receptor beta chains originate from one sample sequenced in a study of vaccination effects on CD4 cells after COVID-19. Assay used: immunoSEQ multiplex PCR; TCRdb lists only in-frame clones, some missing. The sample holds roughly 60,000 clones, 70% seen once. Their target antigens are unknown. ViraFEST assay sequencing came after antigen-specific CD4+ T cells were expanded with viral peptide pools. Following 10 days of culture, CD4+ T cells were isolated. Nucleocapsid antibodies were negative in the vaccine recipients, who had never had SARS-CoV-2 infection. The sample in question was CD4+ T cells from PBMCs cultured with SARS-CoV-2 spike peptides, obtained before COVID-19 vaccination. The origin of the receptors is a human donor who received a COVID-19 vaccine.

The chain couples TRBV28 to TRBJ2-3; the D gene is possibly TRBD2 (6 bases). The germline gives CDR1 MDHEN, CDR2 SYDVKM. The V end lost 3 bases, the J end lost 2 bases, and 12 bases lay between the germline ends. This CDR3 is built from 15 residues. The CDR3, as DNA: TGTGCCAGCAGTTTCGCCGGGAGCGCCACAGATACGCAGTATTTT. Encoded protein: CASSFAGSATDTQYF.

This clone came up once. The CDR3 region is CASSSLLALSDQFF. The CDR3 region has the DNA TGTGCCAGCAGTTCCCTTCTCGCGCTCTCCGATCAGTTCTTC. The genes are TRBV28 and TRBJ2-1, with D unresolved. V lost 4 bases, J lost 13 bases, and 20 bases lay in between. Per the germline V gene, CDR1 is MDHEN and CDR2 is SYDVKM. The length of the CDR3 is 14 residues.

The V call is TRBV2, the J call TRBJ1-2, with D maybe TRBD1 (6 bases). This CDR3 comprises 13 residues. Germline loops: CDR1 SNHLY, CDR2 FYNNEI. Trimming took 4 bases from V and 4 from J, leaving 10 bases between them. The CDR3 DNA is TGTGCCAGCAGTGTAGACAGGACCTATGGCTACACCTTC. Translation gives CASSVDRTYGYTF.

This sequence joins TRBV3-1 (or the pseudogene TRBV3-2) and TRBJ2-2, with D unresolved. Germline V CDR1 and CDR2: LGHDT, YNNKEL (reference sequence). V lost 1 base and J lost 2, with 8 bases in between. The CDR3 extends over 15 amino acids. The CDR3 nucleotides are TGTGCCAGCAGCCAAGGGCTATTAAACACCGGGGAGCTGTTTTTT. The encoded protein is CASSQGLLNTGELFF.

This chain uses TRBV7-2 with TRBJ1-4; the match to TRBD1 covers 10 bases. With V trimmed by 4 bases and J by 7 bases, 3 bases remained unmatched. Germline loops: CDR1 SGHTA, CDR2 FQGNSA. This CDR3 contains 14 residues. The CDR3 DNA sequence: TGTGCCAGCAGCTCCGGGACAGGGGCTGAAAAACTGTTTTTT. The encoded protein is CASSSGTGAEKLFF.

The chain recombines TRBV7-8 with TRBJ1-6, with a tentative D call TRBD1 (5 bases). The V and J ends lost 3 bases and 1 base respectively, with 19 bases between them. The CDR3 runs 19 residues. Germline V gene sequence: CDR1 SGHVS, CDR2 FQNEAQ. This CDR3 reads CASSLVAGPGLSYNSPLHF. As DNA, the CDR3 is TGTGCCAGCAGCTTGGTGGCGGGTCCAGGGTTATCCTATAATTCACCCCTCCACTTT.

This clone was seen a few times. This chain links TRBV7-2 with TRBJ1-1, with unresolved D. Trimming left V 6 bases short and J 6 bases short, with 23 bases between. Germline V gives CDR1 SGHTA, CDR2 FQGNSA. The CDR3 totals 16 residues. CDR3 loop: CASRPRLLAIGAEAFF. DNA of the CDR3: TGTGCCAGCAGACCCAGGTTGTTGGCAATCGGAGCTGAAGCTTTCTTT.

V gene TRBV6-2 or TRBV6-3 combines with J gene TRBJ2-7, with 8 bases identical to TRBD2. With 2 bases clipped from V and 3 bases from J, the junction kept 15 bases outside the gene matches. This CDR3 is 18 amino acids long. Germline assignment: CDR1 MNHEY and CDR2 SVGEGT. CDR3 loop: CASSYREGTGTSIYEQYF. The CDR3 coding sequence is TGTGCCAGCAGTTACAGAGAGGGTACCGGGACTAGTATCTACGAGCAGTACTTC.

The chain recombines TRBV5-8 with TRBJ1-4; perhaps TRBD1 as D (5 bases). Trimming removed 4 bases at V and 3 bases at J, with 10 bases between. The CDR3 runs to 14 residues. In germline, CDR1 is SGHTS, CDR2 YDEGEE. In DNA form, the CDR3 reads TGTGCCAGCAGCATCCGGGGCCCTAATGAAAAACTGTTTTTT. Translating gives CASSIRGPNEKLFF.

The chain is built from TRBV28 and TRBJ1-5, with unresolved D. Trimming shortened V by 6 bases and J by 9 bases, and 15 bases separated the two germline ends. Germline V lookup: CDR1 MDHEN, CDR2 SYDVKM. The CDR3 has 13 residues. The CDR3 DNA is TGTGCCAGCAGCCCACGGAGTCAGGTGCCCCAGCATTTT. This encodes CASSPRSQVPQHF.

The V and J genes are TRBV4-1 and TRBJ1-1; D is unresolved. Germline V gene data show CDR1 as MGHRA and CDR2 as YSYEKL. Trimming shortened V by 0 bases and J by 2 bases, and 7 bases separated the two germline ends. The CDR3 runs to 14 residues. The CDR3 loop reads CASSQEGHNTEAFF. In DNA, the CDR3 is TGCGCCAGCAGCCAAGAAGGCCACAACACTGAAGCTTTCTTT.

The chain employs TRBV30 and TRBJ2-1; a possible D gene is TRBD2 (6 bases). The CDR3 is made up of 15 amino acids. Germline CDR1 and CDR2: GTSNPN and SVGIG (reference sequence). The V gene lost 4 bases and the J gene lost 3 bases, with 16 bases spanning the gap. CDR3 in DNA: TGTGCCTGGACCCATGCTAGGAGGGTCTACAATGAGCAGTTCTTC. Its protein is CAWTHARRVYNEQFF.

Details on this clone: The junction and the germline gene differ at one end; a read error may be behind it. The chain has TRBV4-1 and TRBJ1-2, with 9 bases fitting TRBD1. The germline CDR1 and CDR2 sequences are MGHRA and YSYEKL. The CDR3 loop spans 12 amino acids. The CDR3 DNA follows: TGCGCCAGCACAGGGACAGGGACCCGCCACGCCTTC. As protein: CASTGTGTRHAF.

The genes are TRBV28 and TRBJ1-2; D gene uncertain. V was pared by 3 bases and J by 4 bases, with 9 bases between. The germline gives CDR1 MDHEN, CDR2 SYDVKM. The CDR3 covers 13 residues. As DNA, the CDR3 is TGTGCCAGCAGTTTCAGGCAGCCCTATGGCTACACCTTC. Residues: CASSFRQPYGYTF.

This CDR3 reads CASSPPPMNTEAFF. In nucleotides, the CDR3 is TGTGCCAGCTCACCACCCCCCATGAACACTGAAGCTTTCTTT. The rearrangement links TRBV18 to TRBJ1-1; no reliable D call. The CDR3 extends over 14 amino acids. Germline assignment: CDR1 KGHSH and CDR2 LQKENI. The ends were cut back, 0 bases at V and 0 bases at J, with 5 bases in the middle.

This clone was seen a few times. V and J are TRBV20-1 and TRBJ1-1; D is ambiguous. V was shortened by 4 bases and J by 1 base, with 4 bases between the two germline ends. The CDR3 is 11 amino acids. CDR1 is DFQATT and CDR2 is SNEGSKA in the germline V gene (reference sequence). CDR3 loop: CSATGNTEAFF. The CDR3 bases are TGCAGTGCTACAGGGAACACTGAAGCTTTCTTT.

This chain joins TRBV5-6 and TRBJ1-1; TRBD1 agrees at 7 bases. CDR1 is SGHDT and CDR2 is YYEEEE in the germline V gene. Unmatched junction bases numbered 2, after V lost 3 bases and J lost 0 bases. The CDR3 totals 14 residues. DNA for the CDR3: TGTGCCAGCAGCTGGGGACAGATGAACACTGAAGCTTTCTTT. Amino acids: CASSWGQMNTEAFF. Full variable domain (remainder filled in from reference TRBV5-6 and TRBJ1-1): DAGVTQSPTHLIKTRGQQVTLRCSPKSGHDTVSWYQQALGQGPQFIFQYYEEEERQRGNFPDRFSGHQFPNYSSELNVNALLLGDSALYLCASSWGQMNTEAFFGQGTRLTVV.

The chain carries TRBV5-5 and TRBJ1-5; TRBD1 is a possible D gene (5 bases). The CDR3 runs to 17 residues. Germline V CDR1 and CDR2: SGHKS, YYEKEE (reference sequence). Between the trimmed V and J ends, which lost 0 bases and 7 bases, there was a span of 20 bases. The CDR3 coding sequence is TGTGCCAGCAGCTTGGTTCCCTTGGGGCAGGGCGGCCAGCCCCAGCATTTT. Amino acids: CASSLVPLGQGGQPQHF.

This clone showed up just a few times. The chain couples TRBV6-2 or TRBV6-3 to TRBJ2-7, with TRBD1 matching over 9 bases. The V gene's germline CDR1 is MNHEY and CDR2 SVGEGT. The V gene end was trimmed by 0 bases and the J gene end by 6 bases; junction bases not matched to a gene: 0. CDR3 length: 13 residues. Here the CDR3 DNA reads TGTGCCAGCAGTTACTCGGACAGGGGCGAGCAGTACTTC. As protein: CASSYSDRGEQYF.

The chain is built from TRBV5-1 and TRBJ2-1, with D unclear. Trimming shortened V by 4 bases and J by 3 bases, and 2 bases separated the two germline ends. CDR3 length: 11 amino acids. From germline, CDR1 is SGHRS and CDR2 YFSETQ. In DNA form, the CDR3 reads TGCGCCAGCAGCAACTACAATGAGCAGTTCTTC. Translating it yields CASSNYNEQFF.

The rearrangement joins TRBV27 to TRBJ1-2, with 8 nucleotides matching TRBD1. The CDR3 contains 19 residues. Unmatched junction bases numbered 20, after V lost 1 base and J lost 7 bases. CDR1 and CDR2 from the germline V gene are MNHEY and SMNVEV (reference sequence). The CDR3 nucleotides read TGTGCCAGCAGTTTATTTTTCAGCCCGGCCAGGGGGCGATTAGGTGGCTACACCTTC. Amino acid sequence: CASSLFFSPARGRLGGYTF.

The chain is built from TRBV19 and TRBJ1-5, with D perhaps matching TRBD1 (5 bases). The CDR3 runs 16 residues. V was pared by 3 bases and J by 3 bases, with 15 bases between. The germline CDR1 and CDR2 sequences are LNHDA and SQIVND (reference sequence). CDR3 residues: CASSIPRRGPNQPQHF. The CDR3 nucleotides read TGTGCCAGTAGTATCCCTCGGAGGGGACCCAATCAGCCCCAGCATTTT. Filled out from reference TRBV19 and TRBJ1-5, the complete variable domain reads DGGITQSPKYLFRKEGQNVTLSCEQNLNHDAMYWYRQDPGQGLRLIYYSQIVNDFQKGDIAEGYSVSREKKESFPLTVTSAQKNPTAFYLCASSIPRRGPNQPQHFGDGTRLSIL.

The chain is built from TRBV29-1 and TRBJ1-2, with D tentatively TRBD1 (5 bases). The CDR3 totals 11 residues. The germline V gene has CDR1 SQVTM and CDR2 ANQGSEA. V lost 7 bases and J 8 bases, leaving 14 bases between the germline ends. The CDR3 DNA is TGCAGCGCTAAGCGGGGCGAAGGCTACACCTTC. Its translation: CSAKRGEGYTF.

The V call is TRBV15, the J call TRBJ2-3; D unclear. Germline lookup yields CDR1 LNHNV and CDR2 YYDKDF (reference sequence). Between the trimmed V and J ends, which lost 2 bases and 6 bases, there was a span of 9 bases. The CDR3 spans 13 residues. This chain's CDR3 is CATSRRLTDTQYF. The CDR3, as DNA: TGTGCCACCAGCAGACGACTCACGGATACGCAGTATTTT.

The rearrangement links TRBV2 to TRBJ1-5; no firm D call. The CDR3 has 14 amino acids. Looked up from germline, CDR1 is SNHLY and CDR2 is FYNNEI. With 7 bases removed from V and 1 base from J, the gap between germline ends came to 11 bases. CDR3 sequence (DNA): TGTGCCAGCAAGCGAGGTGAGAGCAATCAGCCCCAGCATTTT. It is translated as CASKRGESNQPQHF.

The DNA of the CDR3 is TGTGCCAGTAGTATGTCGGGCGGTAGCTCCTACAATGAGCAGTTCTTC. It translates to CASSMSGGSSYNEQFF. V is TRBV19 and J is TRBJ2-1; D ambiguous. CDR1 is LNHDA and CDR2 is SQIVND in the germline V gene (reference sequence). Trimming removed 3 bases from V and 0 bases from J, with 12 bases in between. The CDR3 spans 16 residues. The full variable domain, its missing parts supplied by reference TRBV19 and TRBJ2-1, is DGGITQSPKYLFRKEGQNVTLSCEQNLNHDAMYWYRQDPGQGLRLIYYSQIVNDFQKGDIAEGYSVSREKKESFPLTVTSAQKNPTAFYLCASSMSGGSSYNEQFFGPGTRLTVL.

The rearrangement joins TRBV5-6 to TRBJ1-3; D remains ambiguous. V lost 0 bases and J lost 0, with 1 base in between. The germline V gene encodes CDR1 SGHDT and CDR2 YYEEEE. This CDR3 comprises 13 residues. As DNA, the CDR3 is TGTGCCAGCAGCTTGGTCTCTGGAAACACCATATATTTT. As protein: CASSLVSGNTIYF.

The chain joins TRBV6-5 to TRBJ2-3; 12 nucleotides agree with TRBD2. The CDR3 runs to 16 residues. V shed 4 bases and J 5 bases; nucleotides not matched to a gene: 7. Looked up from germline, CDR1 is MNHEY and CDR2 is SVGAGI. The CDR3 DNA reads as TGTGCCAGCAGTTTTCGACTAGCGGGAGTTCAAGATACGCAGTATTTT. Protein: CASSFRLAGVQDTQYF.